This TCR beta chain was recorded in a study of T-cell memory formation after mild COVID-19 (dated by TCRdb to the early 2020s). Broadly, across the study: TCR sequence clusters from the two donors were largely donor specific. In a couple of donors, T-cell clones that expanded and contracted after mild COVID-19 were tracked by sequencing TCRalpha and TCRbeta repertoires over time. The cohort comprised two young, previously healthy adult volunteers, one female and one male. The paper as a whole reports these results and caveats: Contracting CD4+ clones were found mainly in CM and EM memory subsets, while CD8+ clones were enriched in EMRA. The study included only a couple of mild cases, and larger cohorts that include severe cases with pre-infection samples were judged to be necessary. Some responding clones were detected in pre-infection memory, suggesting pre-existing cross-reactive memory T cells joined the SARS-CoV-2 response. From day 15 to 85, contracting clones showed balanced CD4/CD8 phenotypes, whereas a second wave of clones that expanded from day 15 to 37 leaned towards CD4+. SARS-CoV-2 specificity of the second-wave clones peaking on day 37 was not confirmed.

PBMCs were isolated by Ficoll-Paque density gradient centrifugation. Concerning this clonotype itself: Its antigen remains undetermined. Base qualities are not recorded, but no much larger clone differs from it by a single base.

Sequencing was carried out with an Illumina NovaSeq 6000. Using 5'RACE with constant-segment primers, TCRalpha and TCRbeta cDNA libraries were constructed, with sample barcodes and unique molecular identifiers added in the process. Trizol reagent was used to extract RNA from every sample. Amplification of the libraries took two PCR steps, and the second step added a second sample barcode plus Illumina TruSeq adapters. The libraries were sequenced on an Illumina NovaSeq using 2 x 150 bp paired-end reads. The study's processing was this. Demultiplexing of reads and collapsing into UMI-guided consensus sequences were performed with migec v1.2.7. With mixcr v2.1.11, UMI consensuses were aligned to TRA and TRB V and J templates and assembled into clonotypes. Expanded or contracted clonotypes were those called significant by both edgeR and NoisET, with noise models trained on biological replicates. For edgeR calls, the thresholds were a false discovery rate-adjusted p below 0.01 and a log2 fold-change of 1. As an exploratory analysis of dynamics, max-normalized trajectories of the 1000 most abundant clonotypes were examined with PCA combined with hierarchical clustering. Separately sequenced CD4+ and CD8+ repertoires were used to assign the CD4 or CD8 phenotype of responding clones. Starting from the raw public reads, TCRdb applied fastp trimming at Q25, assembled clones with MiXCR and retained in-frame beta chains. CDR3 protein sequences are deduplicated, and each keeps its most common genes and DNA. The V and J calls were determined by TCRdb, not by the authors. Here the sample has more than 350,000 distinct CDR3 sequences; roughly 15% occur a single time. In total, the top ten clones hold about 22% of the sample.

From a lookup of the germline V gene (reference sequence), CDR1 and CDR2 are WNHNN and SYGVQD. Including cysteine and phenylalanine, the CDR3 has 13 amino acids. Only the CDR3 part of the read is kept: 39 bases, read in frame from the first base. V and J are truncated by 0 bases and 5 bases respectively, leaving an intervening sequence of 7 bases. The specimen sequenced was PBMCs or a T cell subset sorted from them (not recorded which). The rearrangement joined TRBV10-1 to TRBJ1-2, with the D gene call left open. This TCR was recovered from a man aged 18 to 29 who had mild COVID-19 (a few samples of this study predate the infection). The sample titles of this study are shuffled in the database, so cell type and time point are left out; the donor was told from shared clones. The DNA sequence is TGCGCCAGCAGTGAGTCGCGCGGGTATGGCTACACCTTC. Its translation is CASSESRGYGYTF.